Sequencing of this T cell receptor (beta chain) was carried out in a study of early T cells in non-severe SARS-CoV-2 infection. Study-level information: Investigators sequenced bulk RNA drawn from unsorted whole blood, and chains remained unpaired. Study conclusions and caveats: Using VDJdb, the matching emphasized anti-spike CD8 responses while missing private and CD4 specificities.

Molecules of cDNA were individually given unique molecular identifiers that were attached to them. Each CDR3 protein gets one entry after TCRdb re-called the 5' RACE reads with MiXCR. The sample includes approximately 27,000 distinct CDR3 sequences, about 5% of them seen just once. Judged by abundance, this clonotype is large. Its cognate antigen is unknown. The CDR3 spans 17 residues. With 5 bases clipped from V and 0 bases from J, the junction kept 4 bases outside the gene matches. From germline, CDR1 is MNHEY and CDR2 SMNVEV (reference sequence). The genes are TRBV27 and TRBJ2-1, with 13 nucleotides matching TRBD2. Sequencing used whole blood. This receptor was taken from an adult who was a healthcare worker with PCR-confirmed SARS-CoV-2 infection or an uninfected control (not recorded which). The DNA of the CDR3 is TGTGCCAGCAGTGTGGGACTAGCGGGAAGCTCCTACAATGAGCAGTTCTTC. This gives the protein CASSVGLAGSSYNEQFF.